Listed below are T cell receptor beta chains from one sample, sequenced in a study of metastatic and nonmetastatic thyroid tumors. TCRdb reanalyzed the PCR reads with MiXCR. The repertoire holds about 34,000 clones, less than 40% seen once, with 20% to 25% in the top ten. The sample taken for sequencing was tumor tissue. These receptors all stem from a female donor with papillary thyroid cancer or a benign thyroid nodule (not recorded which). Some clones in this sample may be carry-over from other donors' samples. Each CDR3 is given with its conserved first and last residue. Each record gives: clone size, D gene, J gene, V gene, CDR3 DNA, CDR3 protein. A D gene is named only where the DNA matches it firmly. Where a row states a size, it is once, few, many or the class of an expanded clone; other rows omit it.

clone size: few; D gene: -; J gene: TRBJ1-1; V gene: TRBV30; CDR3 DNA: TGTGCCTGGAATAGCGGGACGGCGAACACTGAAGCTTTCTTT; CDR3 protein: CAWNSGTANTEAFF
clone size: few; D gene: -; J gene: TRBJ1-3; V gene: TRBV24-1; CDR3 DNA: TGTGCCACCAGTGACGGAAACACCATATATTTT; CDR3 protein: CATSDGNTIYF
clone size: -; D gene: -; J gene: TRBJ2-1; V gene: TRBV6-1; CDR3 DNA: TGTGCCAGCAGTGAAGCCCCGGGCAATGAGCAGTTCTTC; CDR3 protein: CASSEAPGNEQFF
clone size: medium-sized; D gene: -; J gene: TRBJ1-1; V gene: TRBV3-1; CDR3 DNA: TGTGCCAGCAGCTTGTCTGGAGGGAGTAACACTGAAGCTTTCTTT; CDR3 protein: CASSLSGGSNTEAFF
clone size: -; D gene: TRBD1; J gene: TRBJ1-1; V gene: TRBV20-1; CDR3 DNA: TGCAGTGCTAGACCCGGGACAGCCAAGAGCACTGAAGCTTTCTTT; CDR3 protein: CSARPGTAKSTEAFF
clone size: -; D gene: TRBD2; J gene: TRBJ2-7; V gene: TRBV6-1; CDR3 DNA: TGTGCCTCCGGCGGGGGGATGAGGGAGCAGTACTTC; CDR3 protein: CASGGGMREQYF
clone size: -; D gene: -; J gene: TRBJ2-3; V gene: TRBV20-1; CDR3 DNA: TGCAGTGCCCATTTCGCGGGGCGCACAGATACGCAGTATTTT; CDR3 protein: CSAHFAGRTDTQYF
clone size: few; D gene: TRBD2; J gene: TRBJ2-2; V gene: TRBV28; CDR3 DNA: TGTGCCAGCAGTCGGACTAGCGCCCGTGACGGGGAGCTGTTTTTT; CDR3 protein: CASSRTSARDGELFF
clone size: once; D gene: TRBD1; J gene: TRBJ1-5; V gene: TRBV19; CDR3 DNA: TGTGCCAGTAGTACCCTCAGGACAGGGGTTCTTCAGCCCCAGCATTTT; CDR3 protein: CASSTLRTGVLQPQHF
clone size: few; D gene: -; J gene: TRBJ2-1; V gene: TRBV27; CDR3 DNA: TGTGCCAGCAGTTTAGGGGGTCGGGAGCAGTTCTTC; CDR3 protein: CASSLGGREQFF
clone size: -; D gene: -; J gene: TRBJ1-2; V gene: TRBV7-9; CDR3 DNA: TGTGCCAGCAGCCGAGCGTTCTCTAGTGGCTACACCTTC; CDR3 protein: CASSRAFSSGYTF
clone size: -; D gene: -; J gene: TRBJ2-5; V gene: TRBV15; CDR3 DNA: TGTGCCACCAGCAGAGCCCCTGGGGGGCAAGAGACCCAGTACTTC; CDR3 protein: CATSRAPGGQETQYF
clone size: -; D gene: -; J gene: TRBJ1-2; V gene: TRBV7-9; CDR3 DNA: TGTGCCAGCAGAGCCCCGACAGGTTCTAACTATGGCTACACCTTC; CDR3 protein: CASRAPTGSNYGYTF
clone size: few; D gene: -; J gene: TRBJ1-4; V gene: TRBV12-3/TRBV12-4; CDR3 DNA: TGTGCCAGCAGTACGGGGGCCGGTAGTGAAAAACTGTTTTTT; CDR3 protein: CASSTGAGSEKLFF
clone size: -; D gene: TRBD1; J gene: TRBJ1-2; V gene: TRBV6-1; CDR3 DNA: TGTGCCAGCAGTGAAGCCGGGACAGCCTATGGCTACACCTTC; CDR3 protein: CASSEAGTAYGYTF
clone size: -; D gene: -; J gene: TRBJ1-6; V gene: TRBV6-1; CDR3 DNA: TGTGCCAGCAGTGAATTTTATTCACCCCTCCACTTT; CDR3 protein: CASSEFYSPLHF
clone size: -; D gene: TRBD1; J gene: TRBJ2-7; V gene: TRBV28; CDR3 DNA: TGTGCCACCGCGGACAGGGCCTACGAGCAGTACTTC; CDR3 protein: CATADRAYEQYF
clone size: -; D gene: -; J gene: TRBJ2-1; V gene: TRBV11-1; CDR3 DNA: TGTGCCAGCAGCGTCGCCGGGAATCGTAATGAGCAGTTCTTC; CDR3 protein: CASSVAGNRNEQFF
clone size: -; D gene: -; J gene: TRBJ1-5; V gene: TRBV30; CDR3 DNA: TGTGCCTGGAGTAATTCCGGGCCCTTTGGGCCCCAGCATTTT; CDR3 protein: CAWSNSGPFGPQHF
clone size: -; D gene: TRBD2; J gene: TRBJ2-7; V gene: TRBV20-1; CDR3 DNA: TGCAGTGCCCCATTACTAGCGGGGGACGAGCAGTACTTC; CDR3 protein: CSAPLLAGDEQYF
clone size: few; D gene: -; J gene: TRBJ1-5; V gene: TRBV11-2; CDR3 DNA: TGTGCCAGCAGCTTATTTAGCGATCAGCCCCAGCATTTT; CDR3 protein: CASSLFSDQPQHF
clone size: -; D gene: TRBD2; J gene: TRBJ2-3; V gene: TRBV12-3/TRBV12-4; CDR3 DNA: TGTGCCAGCAGTTTAAGCGGCGGGGGGGCAGATACGCAGTATTTT; CDR3 protein: CASSLSGGGADTQYF
clone size: few; D gene: -; J gene: TRBJ1-1; V gene: TRBV27; CDR3 DNA: TGTGCCAGCAGCCGAGGGCGGGCCCCGGCGAACACTGAAGCTTTCTTT; CDR3 protein: CASSRGRAPANTEAFF
clone size: few; D gene: TRBD2; J gene: TRBJ2-3; V gene: TRBV20-1; CDR3 DNA: TGCAGTGCTAGAAATAGCGGGAGGTCATCTAGCACAGATACGCAGTATTTT; CDR3 protein: CSARNSGRSSSTDTQYF
clone size: once; D gene: -; J gene: TRBJ2-2; V gene: TRBV5-4; CDR3 DNA: TGTGCCAGCAGCTCCTTACAGGGCGCGAACACCGGGGAGCTGTTTTTT; CDR3 protein: CASSSLQGANTGELFF
clone size: large; D gene: TRBD2; J gene: TRBJ2-1; V gene: TRBV19; CDR3 DNA: TGTGCCAGTACTTCCGGGACTAGCGGGAGAATAGTTGAGCAGTTCTTC; CDR3 protein: CASTSGTSGRIVEQFF
clone size: -; D gene: -; J gene: TRBJ2-7; V gene: TRBV6-1; CDR3 DNA: TGTGCCAGCAGAACTCCCCGGGACCCTACCTACGAGCAGTACTTC; CDR3 protein: CASRTPRDPTYEQYF
clone size: -; D gene: -; J gene: TRBJ2-2; V gene: TRBV20-1; CDR3 DNA: TGCAGTGCTAGGCCTAAAGAGGAGCTGTTTTTT; CDR3 protein: CSARPKEELFF
clone size: -; D gene: -; J gene: TRBJ1-1; V gene: TRBV5-1; CDR3 DNA: TGCGCCAGCCATGCGGGACGGGGCGCGGGGAACACTGAAGCTTTCTTT; CDR3 protein: CASHAGRGAGNTEAFF
clone size: -; D gene: TRBD1; J gene: TRBJ1-6; V gene: TRBV7-2; CDR3 DNA: TGTGCCAGCAGCTTAACGGGGGGACAGGGGGCAGCTTCACCCCTCCACTTT; CDR3 protein: CASSLTGGQGAASPLHF
clone size: once; D gene: TRBD1; J gene: TRBJ1-5; V gene: TRBV5-6; CDR3 DNA: TGTGCCAGCAGCTTGGGCAGGGGGAATCAGCCCCAGCATTTT; CDR3 protein: CASSLGRGNQPQHF
clone size: few; D gene: -; J gene: TRBJ1-4; V gene: TRBV12-3/TRBV12-4; CDR3 DNA: TGTGCCAGCAGTTTCGGTCAGAGAGATGAAAAACTGTTTTTT; CDR3 protein: CASSFGQRDEKLFF
clone size: -; D gene: TRBD1; J gene: TRBJ1-2; V gene: TRBV12-3/TRBV12-4; CDR3 DNA: TGTGCCAGCAGCCCGGACAGGGAGGGAAATGGCTACACCTTC; CDR3 protein: CASSPDREGNGYTF
clone size: -; D gene: -; J gene: TRBJ1-6; V gene: TRBV6-1; CDR3 DNA: TGTGCCAGCAGAAAAGGGACTATTAATTCACCCCTCCACTTT; CDR3 protein: CASRKGTINSPLHF
clone size: few; D gene: TRBD1; J gene: TRBJ1-5; V gene: TRBV12-3/TRBV12-4; CDR3 DNA: TGTGCCAGCAGTTTAGCCCGGGACAGTTACAGCGTTAGCAATCAGCCCCAGCATTTT; CDR3 protein: CASSLARDSYSVSNQPQHF
clone size: large; D gene: -; J gene: TRBJ2-1; V gene: TRBV2; CDR3 DNA: TGTGCCAGCAGTGATTTGTATGAGCAGTTCTTC; CDR3 protein: CASSDLYEQFF
clone size: few; D gene: -; J gene: TRBJ1-1; V gene: TRBV4-1; CDR3 DNA: TGCGCCAGCAGCCAAGATACCCCAGATGAAGCTTTCTTT; CDR3 protein: CASSQDTPDEAFF
clone size: many; D gene: -; J gene: TRBJ2-2; V gene: TRBV28; CDR3 DNA: TGTGCCACCTTCCCCAGGATGCGTCAAGCCGCCAACACCGGGGAGCTGTTTTTT; CDR3 protein: CATFPRMRQAANTGELFF
clone size: -; D gene: -; J gene: TRBJ1-2; V gene: TRBV19; CDR3 DNA: TGTGCCAGTAGTGCCCGACCAGGGGTTAGAGACTATGGCTACACCTTC; CDR3 protein: CASSARPGVRDYGYTF
clone size: -; D gene: -; J gene: TRBJ2-1; V gene: TRBV5-1; CDR3 DNA: TGCGCCAGCAGCCTAGCACAGGGTTACTCCTACAATGAGCAGTTCTTC; CDR3 protein: CASSLAQGYSYNEQFF
clone size: once; D gene: -; J gene: TRBJ1-5; V gene: TRBV18; CDR3 DNA: TGTGCCAGCTCACCTGAGGAGTCGATGATTGCACCCCAGCATTTT; CDR3 protein: CASSPEESMIAPQHF
clone size: -; D gene: TRBD1; J gene: TRBJ1-6; V gene: TRBV2; CDR3 DNA: TGTGCCAGCAAGAGGACAGGGCGAAATAATTCACCCCTCCACTTT; CDR3 protein: CASKRTGRNNSPLHF
clone size: -; D gene: -; J gene: TRBJ2-3; V gene: TRBV9; CDR3 DNA: TGTGCCAGCAGCGTTACTAGTTCAGATACGCAGTATTTT; CDR3 protein: CASSVTSSDTQYF
clone size: -; D gene: TRBD1; J gene: TRBJ2-2; V gene: TRBV20-1; CDR3 DNA: TGCAGTGCTAGCGACGGACAGGGGGATACCGGGGAGCTGTTTTTT; CDR3 protein: CSASDGQGDTGELFF
clone size: -; D gene: -; J gene: TRBJ1-2; V gene: TRBV18; CDR3 DNA: TGTGCCAGCTCACCTGAAACCTATGGCTACACCTTC; CDR3 protein: CASSPETYGYTF
clone size: few; D gene: -; J gene: TRBJ2-2; V gene: TRBV12-3/TRBV12-4; CDR3 DNA: TGTGCCAGCAGTTTAGCCCAGAACACCGGGGAGCTGTTTTTT; CDR3 protein: CASSLAQNTGELFF
clone size: -; D gene: -; J gene: TRBJ1-6; V gene: TRBV6-1; CDR3 DNA: TGTGCCAGCAGCCAGACGGAATATAATTCACCCCTCCACTTT; CDR3 protein: CASSQTEYNSPLHF
clone size: -; D gene: -; J gene: TRBJ2-5; V gene: TRBV15; CDR3 DNA: TGTGCCACCAGCAGAGATGTGGGGGTGGGGGAGACCCAGTACTTC; CDR3 protein: CATSRDVGVGETQYF
clone size: once; D gene: TRBD1; J gene: TRBJ1-2; V gene: TRBV3-1; CDR3 DNA: TGTGCCAGCAGCCATTATCCGGGACAGGGGGACTATGGCTACACCTTC; CDR3 protein: CASSHYPGQGDYGYTF
clone size: few; D gene: -; J gene: TRBJ1-6; V gene: TRBV6-1; CDR3 DNA: TGTGCCAGCAGTGAAACAAGCGGCTTACCCCTCCACTTT; CDR3 protein: CASSETSGLPLHF
clone size: -; D gene: -; J gene: TRBJ2-7; V gene: TRBV28; CDR3 DNA: TGTGCCAGCAGGTTGGGGGGGGCGGACCTAACCTACGAGCAGTACTTC; CDR3 protein: CASRLGGADLTYEQYF
clone size: few; D gene: TRBD1; J gene: TRBJ1-1; V gene: TRBV19; CDR3 DNA: TGTGCCAGTAGTGCAGGGGGTGGCACTGAAGCTTTCTTT; CDR3 protein: CASSAGGGTEAFF
clone size: -; D gene: TRBD2; J gene: TRBJ2-5; V gene: TRBV6-2/TRBV6-3; CDR3 DNA: TGTGCCAGCAGTTACTGGTCTAGCGGGACTCAAGAGACCCAGTACTTC; CDR3 protein: CASSYWSSGTQETQYF
clone size: few; D gene: -; J gene: TRBJ2-7; V gene: TRBV24-1; CDR3 DNA: TGTGCCACCAGTGTTGGCAGCGTAAGCTCCTACGAGCAGTACTTC; CDR3 protein: CATSVGSVSSYEQYF
clone size: -; D gene: -; J gene: TRBJ2-3; V gene: TRBV20-1; CDR3 DNA: TGCAGTGCAAAGAGCGGGCAGAGCACAGATACGCAGTATTTT; CDR3 protein: CSAKSGQSTDTQYF